This paragraph covers one TCR beta chain sequence. Study processing details: The assay estimated nucleated cells by amplifying reference gene primers. TCRdb keeps only in-frame clones here, not all; method: immunoSEQ multiplex PCR. That table gives V, J and clone size, and the DNA gave D and trimming. This sample yields over 110,000 clones, of which roughly 80% are seen a single time; roughly 3.6% belongs to the top ten. This sample was included in a study of blood T cell repertoires in COVID-19. Overall study context: The United States, Italy and Spain supplied acute and convalescent COVID-19 samples. Sources were T cells, B-cell-depleted T cells, or PBMCs; the material itself was cDNA or gDNA.

The TCR was taken from a man in his 70s who had recovered from COVID-19. The sequenced material came from peripheral blood.

The CDR3 loop is CATSPLGSGELFF. For the CDR3, the DNA is TGTGCCACCAGTCCACTAGGCTCCGGGGAGCTGTTTTTT. The chain combines TRBV15 with TRBJ2-2, with a possible D match to TRBD2 (5 bases). The CDR3 consists of 13 residues. V lost 6 bases, J lost 6 bases, and 11 bases lay in between. Germline CDR1 is LNHNV and CDR2 is YYDKDF (reference sequence).